This TCR beta chain stems from a study of shared clonotypes between healthy human individuals. Overall study: The plates for each donor numbered three CD4 naive, three CD4 memory, two CD8 naive and one CD8 memory.

Only in-frame clones appear in the TCRdb table, and some are missing; sequencing was by immunoSEQ multiplex PCR. Of over 750,000 clones in the sample, 90% to 98% are singletons; the top ten hold 0.2% to 0.25%. CD8 cells regarded as naive lacked CD45RO, were positively chosen for CCR7, and omitted terminally differentiated effector memory CD45RA+ cells. The CDR3 is 14 residues long. V was pared by 6 bases and J by 0 bases, with 11 bases between. Germline loops: CDR1 MNHEY, CDR2 SMNVEV (reference sequence). This clonotype was sampled from a man aged 25-45 years in good health. This chain joins TRBV27 and TRBJ1-1, with a possible D match to TRBD1 (5 bases). Sequencing was performed on naive CD8+ T cells sorted from blood. The CDR3 sequence is CASRSGEMNTEAFF. In DNA form, the CDR3 reads TGTGCCAGCAGATCGGGGGAAATGAACACTGAAGCTTTCTTT.